The clone carrying this TCR beta chain came up once. The antigen remains unidentified. The germline V gene encodes CDR1 SGHNT and CDR2 YYREEE (reference sequence). The CDR3 is 14 amino acids. The ends lost 2 bases at V and 4 bases at J; junction bases unmatched: 1. This entry is derived from a study of graft-versus-host responses after intestinal transplantation. Study-level background: Recipients received multivisceral, liver-intestinal, or isolated intestinal transplants.

Assay: immunoSEQ multiplex PCR; the TCRdb copy retains only in-frame clones and omits some. The sample records more than 90,000 clones, roughly 93% being singletons. Regarding the study as a whole: Ileal or blood samples showed some GvH clones first, and such clones were also found in recipient marrow.

The sequencing here drew on unstimulated CD8+ T cells sorted from spleen or lymph node cells, taken before transplant. The chain combines TRBV5-4 with TRBJ1-1; 11 bases match TRBD1. This sequence originates from a human donor who was the organ donor for an intestinal transplant. The CDR3: CASSFGTGGTEAFF. The CDR3 bases are TGTGCCAGCAGCTTCGGGACAGGGGGCACTGAAGCTTTCTTT. The variable domain in full, with the rest retrieved from reference TRBV5-4 and TRBJ1-1, is ETGVTQSPTHLIKTRGQQVTLRCSSQSGHNTVSWYQQALGQGPQFIFQYYREEENGRGNFPPRFSGLQFPNYSSELNVNALELDDSALYLCASSFGTGGTEAFFGQGTRLTVV.